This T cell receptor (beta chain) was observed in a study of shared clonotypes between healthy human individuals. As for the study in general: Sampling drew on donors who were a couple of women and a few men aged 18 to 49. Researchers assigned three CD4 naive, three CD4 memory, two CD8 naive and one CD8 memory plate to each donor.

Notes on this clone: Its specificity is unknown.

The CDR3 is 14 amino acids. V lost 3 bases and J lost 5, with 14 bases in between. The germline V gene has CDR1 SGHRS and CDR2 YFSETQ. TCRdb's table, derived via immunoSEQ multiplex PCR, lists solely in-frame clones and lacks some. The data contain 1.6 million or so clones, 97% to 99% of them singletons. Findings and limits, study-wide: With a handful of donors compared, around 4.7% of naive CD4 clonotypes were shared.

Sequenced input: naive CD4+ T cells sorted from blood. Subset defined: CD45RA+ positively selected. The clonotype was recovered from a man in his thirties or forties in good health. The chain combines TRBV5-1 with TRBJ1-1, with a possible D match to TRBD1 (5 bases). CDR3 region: CASSSLGGLTEAFF. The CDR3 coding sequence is TGCGCCAGCAGCTCCTTGGGGGGTTTGACTGAAGCTTTCTTT.